This entry describes one T cell receptor beta chain. The antigen is not known. CDR3 size: 13 residues. CDR1 is MNHEY, CDR2 SMNVEV, per germline (reference sequence). One entry per CDR3 protein, without DNA, is what TCRdb gives after re-calling the 5' RACE reads. The sample includes just under 45,000 distinct CDR3 sequences. This sample stems from a study of monozygotic twins with inflammatory bowel disease. Study results and caveats: A distinction between different T cell subtypes was not possible.

This rearrangement joins TRBV27 to TRBJ1-1; TCRdb selects TRBD1, and the lack of DNA leaves this call unchecked. Sequenced sample: blood. The TCR comes from a human donor with ulcerative colitis or Crohn's disease, or a healthy co-twin of an affected twin (not recorded which). This CDR3 reads CASSGTVNTEAFF.